The text below deals with one T cell receptor (beta chain). The antigen is not known. The entry originates in a study of T cells in Graves' hyperthyroidism and ophthalmopathy. Study results and caveats: In the blood, most expanded thyroid clonotypes above 0.001 appeared as well. Researchers report that a 13 V-J model separated ophthalmopathy from stable hyperthyroidism.

TCR beta CDR3 regions were amplified from RNA transcripts. With the HTBI primer set, the TCR CDR3 went through a first round of RT-PCR. TCRdb re-derived calls from the multiplex PCR reads in MiXCR, one entry per CDR3 protein. The sample carries hundreds of thousands of distinct CDR3 sequences, about 14% recorded once. Germline V gives CDR1 SGHVS, CDR2 FQNEAQ. The V and J ends lost 4 bases and 5 bases, in that order; junction bases with no gene match: 14. CDR3 length equals 17 residues. These patients, aged 18 to 65, had recently diagnosed hyperthyroidism lasting under 2 months. The authors obtained PBMCs from roughly 10 ml of fresh peripheral blood.

Source material: blood. The chain uses TRBV7-8 and TRBJ2-5; 9 nucleotides align to TRBD2. This sequence originates from a woman aged 18-29 years with Graves' hyperthyroidism. The CDR3: CASSSRVAGAPRETQYF. The DNA of the CDR3 is TGTGCCAGCAGCTCCCGTGTAGCGGGAGCCCCACGGGAGACCCAGTACTTC.